These 27 T cell receptor beta chains came from one sample sequenced in a study of blood T cell repertoires in COVID-19. Assay: immunoSEQ multiplex PCR; the TCRdb copy retains only in-frame clones and omits some. The repertoire has around 180,000 clones, approximately 90% of them found once; the top ten carry approximately 4%. The source material was peripheral blood. These receptor sequences come from a woman aged 25 to 39 with acute or convalescent COVID-19.

The chain is built from TRBV6-5 and TRBJ2-7; 8 bases fit TRBD2. The trim removed 2 bases at V and 6 bases at J, leaving 9 bases unmatched. The CDR3 totals 15 residues. Germline-derived CDR1 and CDR2 are MNHEY and SVGAGI. This CDR3 reads CASSYDQAGAREQYF. The CDR3 nucleotides read TGTGCCAGCAGTTACGACCAAGCGGGAGCTCGCGAGCAGTACTTC.

The J gene is TRBJ2-5, the V gene TRBV6-5; 10 bases are a match to TRBD2. There are 15 residues in the CDR3. Germline CDR1 MNHEY, CDR2 SVGAGI. J lost 6 bases, V lost 11 bases, and 15 bases had no gene match. CDR3 nucleotide sequence: TGTGCCGCAGCGCCTCAGTCTAGCGGGAGCAAGACCCAGTACTTC. It yields the protein CAAAPQSSGSKTQYF.

Here the CDR3 reads CASSLGDRDTDEQFF. CDR3 sequence (DNA): TGTGCCAGCAGCTTAGGGGACAGGGATACTGATGAGCAGTTCTTC. The J gene is TRBJ2-1, the V gene TRBV11-3, with 9 nucleotides matching TRBD1. The CDR3 extends over 15 amino acids. Germline V gene data show CDR1 as SGHNT and CDR2 as YENEEA. V dropped 1 base and J dropped 8; count of bases not matched to a gene: 6.

The J gene is TRBJ2-1, the V gene TRBV3-1 (or the pseudogene TRBV3-2), with a tentative D call TRBD1 (5 bases). Germline CDR1 LGHDT, CDR2 YNNKEL (reference sequence). With 8 bases removed from V and 10 bases from J, the gap between germline ends came to 12 bases. The CDR3 contains 11 residues. CDR3 sequence: CASADQGEQFF. The DNA for the CDR3 is TGTGCCAGCGCGGACCAGGGAGAGCAGTTCTTC.

This clone was seen just once. The rearrangement uses TRBV5-1 and TRBJ2-5; D uncertain. V was trimmed by 2 bases and J by 0 bases, leaving 2 bases between them. CDR1 and CDR2 from the germline V gene are SGHRS and YFSETQ. The CDR3 is 12 amino acids. In nucleotides, the CDR3 is TGCGCCAGCAGCTTCGACCAAGAGACCCAGTACTTC. Protein: CASSFDQETQYF.

CDR3 in DNA: TGTGCCATCAGTGACGGTAGGGGAACTAGCAATCAGCCCCAGCATTTT. This gives the protein CAISDGRGTSNQPQHF. The chain joins TRBV10-3 to TRBJ1-5; possible D gene TRBD1, 5 bases. With 3 bases removed from V and 0 bases from J, the gap between germline ends came to 12 bases. The CDR3 spans 16 residues. CDR1 and CDR2 (germline): ENHRY, SYGVKD.

The V gene is TRBV15, the J gene TRBJ2-1, with 7 bases identical to TRBD2. Germline assignment: CDR1 LNHNV and CDR2 YYDKDF (reference sequence). The CDR3 extends over 13 amino acids. The J segment lost 9 bases and the V segment lost 5 bases, leaving 7 bases of the junction unmatched. The CDR3 here is CATSWAGEGEQFF. The DNA for the CDR3 is TGTGCCACCAGCTGGGCGGGAGAGGGTGAGCAGTTCTTC.

The chain has TRBV28 and TRBJ2-7; D is undetermined. The CDR3 is 13 residues long. In germline, CDR1 is MDHEN, CDR2 SYDVKM. V lost 2 bases and J lost 4, with 9 bases in between. The CDR3 spells CASSLPSGYEQYF. The DNA of the CDR3 is TGTGCCAGCAGTTTACCCTCGGGTTACGAGCAGTACTTC.

The rearrangement links TRBV7-9 to TRBJ1-6; D ambiguous. CDR3 length: 13 amino acids. CDR1 SEHNR and CDR2 FQNEAQ come from the germline V gene (reference sequence). The V and J ends lost 3 bases and 7 bases respectively, with 7 bases between them. Here the CDR3 DNA reads TGTGCCAGCAGCTTCCCGGGGAATTCACCCCTCCACTTT. It codes for CASSFPGNSPLHF.

J is TRBJ1-3 and V is TRBV7-9; D is undetermined. Trimming shortened V by 2 bases and J by 2 bases, and 7 bases separated the two germline ends. Germline V gene data show CDR1 as SEHNR and CDR2 as FQNEAQ (reference sequence). This CDR3 is built from 14 residues. The CDR3 loop reads CASSLTQAGNTIYF. The CDR3 DNA reads TGTGCCAGCAGCTTAACCCAGGCTGGAAACACCATATATTTT.

This clone was picked up a small number of times. This chain joins TRBV27 and TRBJ2-3, with 14 nucleotides matching TRBD2. V lost 0 bases and J lost 10; bases outside the gene matches: 3. Per germline, CDR1 MNHEY and CDR2 SMNVEV (reference sequence). This CDR3 has 15 residues. The chain's CDR3 is CASSLSRLAGGSQYF. Here the CDR3 DNA reads TGTGCCAGCAGTTTATCTCGACTAGCGGGAGGGTCGCAGTATTTT.

V is TRBV7-9 and J is TRBJ2-5, with no clear D. The CDR3 totals 13 residues. Trimming shortened V by 1 base and J by 5 bases, and 8 bases separated the two germline ends. Germline CDR1 reads SEHNR; CDR2 reads FQNEAQ (reference sequence). DNA of the CDR3: TGTGCCAGCAGCTTAGGGAGAAGTGAGACCCAGTACTTC. It encodes CASSLGRSETQYF.

The chain's CDR3 is CASSPTGTLPNEQYF. The CDR3 DNA follows: TGTGCCAGCAGCCCTACCGGGACTCTACCCAACGAGCAGTACTTC. V and J are TRBV6-6 and TRBJ2-7, with D tentatively TRBD2 (6 bases). CDR1 and CDR2 from the germline V gene are MNHNY and SVGAGI (reference sequence). V was clipped by 6 bases and J by 5 bases, with 20 bases between them. The CDR3 extends over 15 amino acids.

The chain has TRBV6-5 and TRBJ2-7; 8 positions agree with TRBD2. Germline V gene data show CDR1 as MNHEY and CDR2 as SVGAGI. The junction had 7 bases not matched to a gene; V was cut back by 6 bases and J by 3 bases. The CDR3 loop spans 14 amino acids. The CDR3 here is CASRPGLGGYEQYF. CDR3 sequence (DNA): TGTGCCAGCAGACCGGGACTAGGTGGCTACGAGCAGTACTTC.

This chain joins TRBV19 and TRBJ1-1, with TRBD1 matching 7 bases. The CDR3 is 13 residues long. Unmatched junction bases numbered 6, after V lost 8 bases and J lost 3 bases. Per germline, CDR1 LNHDA and CDR2 SQIVND (reference sequence). CDR3 nucleotide sequence: TGTGCCAGTTCCAGACAGGGTGACACTGAAGCTTTCTTT. Protein product: CASSRQGDTEAFF.

The V call is TRBV2, the J call TRBJ2-2; TRBD2 matches 8 bases. This CDR3 comprises 15 residues. After removal of 6 bases from V and 0 bases from J, the junction contained 3 bases not matched to a gene. Looked up from germline, CDR1 is SNHLY and CDR2 is FYNNEI. CDR3 sequence (DNA): TGTGCCAGCAGCGGGAGGGCTGCGAACACCGGGGAGCTGTTTTTT. It specifies CASSGRAANTGELFF.

There are a few counts of this clone. J is TRBJ2-3 and V is TRBV7-8; D is possibly TRBD2 (5 bases). The CDR3 consists of 15 residues. V lost 1 base and J 2 bases, leaving 10 bases between the germline ends. Germline CDR1 reads SGHVS; CDR2 reads FQNEAQ. CDR3 sequence: CASSLDRGLTDTQYF. The CDR3 DNA sequence: TGTGCCAGCAGCTTAGATCGGGGTCTCACAGATACGCAGTATTTT.

The chain links TRBV5-4 to TRBJ2-7; tentative D call: TRBD2 (6 bases). The CDR3 consists of 14 residues. Germline assignment: CDR1 SGHNT and CDR2 YYREEE (reference sequence). Trimming removed 6 bases from V and 0 bases from J, with 13 bases in between. The DNA for the CDR3 is TGTGCCAGCACCAGAGCAGCGGGCTCCTACGAGCAGTACTTC. Residues: CASTRAAGSYEQYF.

The gene calls are TRBV29-1 and TRBJ2-7; 12 bases are shared with TRBD2. This CDR3 is built from 13 residues. V was clipped by 5 bases and J by 3 bases; unmatched bases: 2. CDR1 SQVTM and CDR2 ANQGSEA come from the germline V gene. Here the CDR3 DNA reads TGCAGCGTTTTACTAGCGGGAGGCTACGAGCAGTACTTC. Its translation: CSVLLAGGYEQYF.

The genes are TRBV6-6 and TRBJ2-3; 9 positions agree with TRBD2. V was pared by 7 bases and J by 6 bases, with 5 bases of the junction left unmatched. The CDR3 has 13 residues. Germline V lookup: CDR1 MNHNY, CDR2 SVGAGI (reference sequence). CDR3 nucleotides: TGTGCCAGCACTGGCGGGAGGGGTGATACGCAGTATTTT. Protein sequence: CASTGGRGDTQYF.

The V and J genes are TRBV6-4 and TRBJ2-3; D call uncertain. Germline V gives CDR1 MRHNA, CDR2 SNTAGT. The CDR3 extends over 16 amino acids. V was shortened by 5 bases and J by 4 bases, with 19 bases between the two germline ends. The CDR3 loop reads CASSKRRINGPDTQYF. The CDR3 nucleotides are TGTGCCAGCAGTAAACGCAGGATCAATGGGCCAGATACGCAGTATTTT.

The CDR3 here is CASVDGSDTQYF. In DNA, the CDR3 is TGTGCCAGCGTTGACGGGTCAGATACGCAGTATTTT. The rearrangement links TRBV6-6 to TRBJ2-3, with D unresolved. Germline CDR1 reads MNHNY; CDR2 reads SVGAGI (reference sequence). V was pared by 8 bases and J by 4 bases, with 10 bases between. CDR3 length equals 12 residues.

The chain links TRBV9 to TRBJ2-2; D unresolved. Germline loops: CDR1 SGDLS, CDR2 YYNGEE. The CDR3 runs to 15 residues. Trimming pared 0 bases from V and 6 bases from J, leaving 12 bases between. CDR3 nucleotide sequence: TGTGCCAGCAGCGTAGCTTCGACTTTGGCCGGGGAGCTGTTTTTT. Translation: CASSVASTLAGELFF.

The V call is TRBV28, the J call TRBJ1-2, with TRBD1 as a possible D gene (6 bases). Germline V gene lookup returns CDR1 MDHEN and CDR2 SYDVKM. The germline V and J ends were trimmed by 6 bases and 1 base, with 12 bases remaining between them. This CDR3 is built from 14 residues. The CDR3 region is CASRGDIINYGYTF. The CDR3 nucleotides read TGTGCCAGCAGAGGGGACATAATTAACTATGGCTACACCTTC.

This clone showed up just a few times. This rearrangement joins TRBV6-4 to TRBJ1-1, with a weak D call TRBD1 (6 bases). This CDR3 comprises 13 residues. Trimming took off 3 bases at V and 5 bases at J, with 10 bases between the two ends. Per the germline V gene, CDR1 is MRHNA and CDR2 is SNTAGT. CDR3: CASSEQTGTEAFF. CDR3 in DNA: TGTGCCAGCAGTGAACAAACAGGGACTGAAGCTTTCTTT.

This chain connects TRBV5-1 to TRBJ2-7; 11 bases map to TRBD1. The CDR3 is 14 amino acids. CDR1 and CDR2 (germline): SGHRS, YFSETQ. V trimming: 2 bases; J trimming: 6 bases; junction bases outside the gene matches: 4. The CDR3 loop reads CASSLGQGASEQYF. CDR3 sequence (DNA): TGCGCCAGCAGCTTAGGACAGGGGGCATCCGAGCAGTACTTC.

The genes are TRBV19 and TRBJ1-1; D not resolved. Deletions cut 8 bases from V and 2 bases from J, with 12 bases between. The CDR3 is made up of 13 amino acids. Per the germline V gene, CDR1 is LNHDA and CDR2 is SQIVND (reference sequence). The CDR3 region has the DNA TGTGCCAGTGGATTGGAGTTAAACACTGAAGCTTTCTTT. This sequence encodes CASGLELNTEAFF.